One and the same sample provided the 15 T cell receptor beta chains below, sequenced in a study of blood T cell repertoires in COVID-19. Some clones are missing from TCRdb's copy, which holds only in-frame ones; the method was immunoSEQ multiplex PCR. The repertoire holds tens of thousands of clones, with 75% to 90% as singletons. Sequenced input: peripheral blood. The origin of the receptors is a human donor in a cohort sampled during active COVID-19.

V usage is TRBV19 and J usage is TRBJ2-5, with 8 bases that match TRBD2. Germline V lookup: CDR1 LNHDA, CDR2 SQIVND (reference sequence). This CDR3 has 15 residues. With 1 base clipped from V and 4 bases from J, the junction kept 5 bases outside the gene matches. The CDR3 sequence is CASSIAGGPPETQYF. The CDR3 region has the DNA TGTGCCAGTAGTATAGCGGGAGGGCCTCCAGAGACCCAGTACTTC. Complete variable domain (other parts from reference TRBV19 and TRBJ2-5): DGGITQSPKYLFRKEGQNVTLSCEQNLNHDAMYWYRQDPGQGLRLIYYSQIVNDFQKGDIAEGYSVSREKKESFPLTVTSAQKNPTAFYLCASSIAGGPPETQYFGPGTRLLVL.

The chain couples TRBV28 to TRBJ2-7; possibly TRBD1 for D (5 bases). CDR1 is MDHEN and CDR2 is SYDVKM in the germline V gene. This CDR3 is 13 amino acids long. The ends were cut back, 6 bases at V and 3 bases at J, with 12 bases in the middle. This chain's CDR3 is CASRGRQLYEQYF. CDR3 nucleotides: TGTGCCAGCAGGGGAAGACAGCTCTACGAGCAGTACTTC.

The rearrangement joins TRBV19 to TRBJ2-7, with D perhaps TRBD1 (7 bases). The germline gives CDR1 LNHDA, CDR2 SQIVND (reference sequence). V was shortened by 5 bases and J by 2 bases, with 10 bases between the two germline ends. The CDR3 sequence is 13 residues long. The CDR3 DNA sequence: TGTGCCAGTAGTGGAGGGACAGCCTACGAGCAGTACTTC. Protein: CASSGGTAYEQYF.

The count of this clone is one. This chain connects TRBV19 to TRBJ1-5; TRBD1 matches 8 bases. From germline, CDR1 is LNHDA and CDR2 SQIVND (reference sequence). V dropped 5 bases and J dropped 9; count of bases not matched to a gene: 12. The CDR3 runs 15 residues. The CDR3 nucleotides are TGTGCCAGTAGTTATTCTGCGGGACAGGCGTGGCCCCAGCATTTT. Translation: CASSYSAGQAWPQHF.

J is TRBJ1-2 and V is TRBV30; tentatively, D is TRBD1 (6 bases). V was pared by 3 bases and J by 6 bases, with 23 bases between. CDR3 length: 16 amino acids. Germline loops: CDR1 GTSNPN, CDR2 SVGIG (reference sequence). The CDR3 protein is CAWSPTYAGGGDGYTF. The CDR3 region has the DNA TGTGCCTGGAGCCCAACCTACGCCGGGGGGGGCGATGGCTACACCTTC.

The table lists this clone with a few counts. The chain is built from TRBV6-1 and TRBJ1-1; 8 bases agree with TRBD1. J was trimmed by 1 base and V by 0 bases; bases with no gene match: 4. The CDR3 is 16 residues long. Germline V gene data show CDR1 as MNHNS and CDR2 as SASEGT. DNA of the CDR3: TGTGCCAGCAGTGAAGCGCTCGGACAGGGGAACACTGAAGCTTTCTTT. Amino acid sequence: CASSEALGQGNTEAFF.

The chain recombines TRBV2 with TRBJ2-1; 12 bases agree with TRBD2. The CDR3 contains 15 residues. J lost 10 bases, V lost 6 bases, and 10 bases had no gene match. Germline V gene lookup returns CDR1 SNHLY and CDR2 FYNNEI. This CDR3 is CASRSGLAGNMEQFF. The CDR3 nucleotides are TGTGCCAGCAGAAGCGGACTAGCGGGAAATATGGAGCAGTTCTTC.

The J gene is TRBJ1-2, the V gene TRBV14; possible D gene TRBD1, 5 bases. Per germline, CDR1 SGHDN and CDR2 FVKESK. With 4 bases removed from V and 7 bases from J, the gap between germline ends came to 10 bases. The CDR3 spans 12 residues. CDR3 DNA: TGTGCCAGCAGCCCAGGGAGGCCTGGCTACACCTTC. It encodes CASSPGRPGYTF.

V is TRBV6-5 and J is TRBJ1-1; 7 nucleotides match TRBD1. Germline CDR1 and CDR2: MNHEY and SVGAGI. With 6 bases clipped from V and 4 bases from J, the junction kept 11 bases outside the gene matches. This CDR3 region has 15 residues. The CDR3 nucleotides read TGTGCCAGCAGACCCCGGGACAGTGGGTTCACTGAAGCTTTCTTT. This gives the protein CASRPRDSGFTEAFF.

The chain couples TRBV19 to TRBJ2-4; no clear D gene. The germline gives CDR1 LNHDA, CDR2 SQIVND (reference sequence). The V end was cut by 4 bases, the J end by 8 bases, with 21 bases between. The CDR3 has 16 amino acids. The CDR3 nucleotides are TGTGCCAGTAGTACAATTCATACCTCTGACTCGGACATTCAGTACTTC. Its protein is CASSTIHTSDSDIQYF.

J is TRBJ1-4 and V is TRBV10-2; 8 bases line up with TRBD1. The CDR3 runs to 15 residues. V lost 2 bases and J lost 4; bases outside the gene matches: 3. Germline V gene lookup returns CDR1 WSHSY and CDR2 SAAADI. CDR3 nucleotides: TGCGCCAGCAGTGAGCCGACAGGGGATAATGAAAAACTGTTTTTT. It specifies CASSEPTGDNEKLFF.

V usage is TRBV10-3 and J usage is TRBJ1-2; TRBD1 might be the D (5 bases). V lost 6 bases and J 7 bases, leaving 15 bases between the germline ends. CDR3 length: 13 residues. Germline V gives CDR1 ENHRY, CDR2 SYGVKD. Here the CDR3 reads CAISPGLPPGYTF. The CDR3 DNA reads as TGTGCCATCAGCCCGGGACTTCCCCCTGGCTACACCTTC.

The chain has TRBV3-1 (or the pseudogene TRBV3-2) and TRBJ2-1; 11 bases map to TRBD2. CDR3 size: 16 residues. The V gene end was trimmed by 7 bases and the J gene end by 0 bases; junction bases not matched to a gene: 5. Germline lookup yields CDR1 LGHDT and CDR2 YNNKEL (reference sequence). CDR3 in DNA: TGTGCCAGCACTCCCGGGACTAGCGGCTCCTACAATGAGCAGTTCTTC. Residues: CASTPGTSGSYNEQFF.

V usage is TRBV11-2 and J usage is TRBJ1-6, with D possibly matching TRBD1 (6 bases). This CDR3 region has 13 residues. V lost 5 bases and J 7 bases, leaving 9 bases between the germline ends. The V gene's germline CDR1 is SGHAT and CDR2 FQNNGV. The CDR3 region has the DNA TGTGCCAGCAGCCAGGGACAAAATTCACCCCTCCACTTT. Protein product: CASSQGQNSPLHF.

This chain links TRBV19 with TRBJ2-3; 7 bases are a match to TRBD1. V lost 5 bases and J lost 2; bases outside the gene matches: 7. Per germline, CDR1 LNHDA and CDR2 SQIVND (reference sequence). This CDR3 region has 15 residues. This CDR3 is CASSPDRIITDTQYF. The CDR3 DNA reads TGTGCCAGTAGTCCGGACAGGATAATCACAGATACGCAGTATTTT.